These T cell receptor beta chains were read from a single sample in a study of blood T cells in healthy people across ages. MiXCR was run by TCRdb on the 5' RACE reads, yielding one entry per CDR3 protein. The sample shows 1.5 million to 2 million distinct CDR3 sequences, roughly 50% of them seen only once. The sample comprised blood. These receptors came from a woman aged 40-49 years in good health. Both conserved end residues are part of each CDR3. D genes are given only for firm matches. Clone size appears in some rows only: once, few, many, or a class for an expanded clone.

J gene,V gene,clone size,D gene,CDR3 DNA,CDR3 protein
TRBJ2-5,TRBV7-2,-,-,TGTGCCAGCAGCTTAGTGGTCAGACCCCAAGAGACCCAGTACTTC,CASSLVVRPQETQYF
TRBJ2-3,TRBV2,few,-,TGTGCCAGCAGTGAAGAGGGGAGGCTAGCGCGGGGGCACACAGATACGCAGTATTTT,CASSEEGRLARGHTDTQYF
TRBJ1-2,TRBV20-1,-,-,TGCAGTGCTCCCTCGATGGGCAGAGGGGTATTCAGAGGCTACACCTTC,CSAPSMGRGVFRGYTF
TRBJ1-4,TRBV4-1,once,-,TGCGCCAGCAGCCAAGAGGGGCTGGTTGCATCGGAAAAACTGTTTTTT,CASSQEGLVASEKLFF
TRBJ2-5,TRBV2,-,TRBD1,TGTGCCAGCAGCACCGGGACAGGGGGCGCGGGGGAGACCCAGTACTTC,CASSTGTGGAGETQYF
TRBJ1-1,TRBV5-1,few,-,TGCGCCAGCGCCTTGGGTATATTGAACACTGAAGCTTTCTTT,CASALGILNTEAFF
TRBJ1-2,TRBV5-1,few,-,TGCGCCAGCAGCTTCGGAGGGGCACTGATAAAGGACTACACCTTC,CASSFGGALIKDYTF
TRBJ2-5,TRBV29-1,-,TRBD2,TGCAGCGCTACGGGAGGTTCTGTGGGAGAGACCCAGTACTTC,CSATGGSVGETQYF
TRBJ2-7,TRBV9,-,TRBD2,TGTGCCAGCAGCGTAGGGCCTAGCGGGGGTCGGGAGGCCCAGTACTTC,CASSVGPSGGREAQYF
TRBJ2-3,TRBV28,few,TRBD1,TGTGCCAGCAGTGTCCCCGACAGGGACACGCAGTATTTT,CASSVPDRDTQYF
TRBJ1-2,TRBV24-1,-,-,TGTGCCACCAGTGGCAGGGGTGGCTACACCTTC,CATSGRGGYTF
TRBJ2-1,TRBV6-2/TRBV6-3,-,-,TGTGCCAGCAGTTACTGGTCCCGGACAGGGATTTCGATAGCGGGGGCCTACAATGAGCAGTTCTTC,CASSYWSRTGISIAGAYNEQFF
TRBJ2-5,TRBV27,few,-,TGTGCCAGCAGTGCGCTACGGACAGTCCAAGAGACCCAGTACTTC,CASSALRTVQETQYF
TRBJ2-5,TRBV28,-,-,TGTGCCAGCAGTTTTCGGCGACTCGGGACCCAGTACTTC,CASSFRRLGTQYF
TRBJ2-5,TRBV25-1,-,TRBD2,TGTGCCAGCAGTGCCGGGGGGTCTAGCGGCCAAGAGACCCAGTACTTC,CASSAGGSSGQETQYF
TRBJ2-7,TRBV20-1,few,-,TGCAGTGCTATTGAGGGGGTCCCCTACGAGCAGTACTTC,CSAIEGVPYEQYF
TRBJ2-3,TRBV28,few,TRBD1,TGTGCCAGCAGTCCCGGGACAGGGAAAACAGATACGCAGTATTTT,CASSPGTGKTDTQYF
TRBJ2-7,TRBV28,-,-,TGTGCCAGCAGTTTTGGGCTATTCTACGAGCAGTACTTC,CASSFGLFYEQYF
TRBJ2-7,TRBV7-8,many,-,TGTGCCAGCAGCATTCAAATCGGGGTAGCCACCCCCTACGAGCAGTACTTC,CASSIQIGVATPYEQYF
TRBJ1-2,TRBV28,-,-,TGTGCCAGTATGGGCTTGGACCACGCGGGCTACACCTTC,CASMGLDHAGYTF
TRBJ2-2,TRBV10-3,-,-,TGTGCCATCAGTGAGGCCGGGACGATTAACACCGGGGAGCTGTTTTTT,CAISEAGTINTGELFF
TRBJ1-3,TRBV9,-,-,TGTGCCAGCACGGACGGAAACACCATATATTTT,CASTDGNTIYF
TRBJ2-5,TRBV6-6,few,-,TGTGCCAGCAGCGGGCGGGCGGGACCATCGGTAGAGACCCAGTACTTC,CASSGRAGPSVETQYF
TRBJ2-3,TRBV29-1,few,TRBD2,TGCAGCGTCTACCTAGCGGGGGGCACAGATACGCAGTATTTT,CSVYLAGGTDTQYF
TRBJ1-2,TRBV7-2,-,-,TGTGCCAGCAGCTCCCCTACTGTAGCACAACTGAACGGCTACACCTTC,CASSSPTVAQLNGYTF
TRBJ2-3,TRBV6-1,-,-,TGTGCCAGCAGTGCTGACCCTCGGACAGTAGGGGATACCGATACGCAGTATTTT,CASSADPRTVGDTDTQYF
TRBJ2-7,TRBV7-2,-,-,TGTGCCAGCAGCTTAGACAGGAGGGTGGACGAGCAGTACTTC,CASSLDRRVDEQYF
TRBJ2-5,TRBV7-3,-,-,TGTGCCAGCACCCCGGTGGGGGTACAAGAGACCCAGTACTTC,CASTPVGVQETQYF
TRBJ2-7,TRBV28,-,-,TGTGCCAGCAGTAAATTTGGGTGGACCGAGCAGTACTTC,CASSKFGWTEQYF
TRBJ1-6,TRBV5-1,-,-,TGCGCCAGCAGCCCAAGGGACACTGTTTCACCCCTCCACTTT,CASSPRDTVSPLHF
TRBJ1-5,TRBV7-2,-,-,TGTGCCAGCAGCCGCGACTTTAGCAATCAGCCCCAGCATTTT,CASSRDFSNQPQHF
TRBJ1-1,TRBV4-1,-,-,TGCGCCAGCAGCCAAGATCGTGGGGGCTTAGGCACTGAAGCTTTCTTT,CASSQDRGGLGTEAFF
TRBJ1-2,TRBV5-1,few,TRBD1,TGCGCCAGCAGCTTGGCTGGGGACAGGGCGCATGGCTACACCTTC,CASSLAGDRAHGYTF
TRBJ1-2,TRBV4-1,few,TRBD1,TGCGCCAGCAGACCCCTGGGACAGTTTGGCTACACCTTC,CASRPLGQFGYTF
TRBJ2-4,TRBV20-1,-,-,TGCAGTGCTAGAGATGCGTCGTTAGCCAAAAACATTCAGTACTTC,CSARDASLAKNIQYF
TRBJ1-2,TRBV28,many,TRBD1,TGTGCCAGCAGTTCCGACAGGGAGCGGTACGGCTACACCTTC,CASSSDRERYGYTF
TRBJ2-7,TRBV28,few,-,TGTGCCAGCAGTCCCTCGGGGTGGCAGGGACTTTACGAGCAGTACTTC,CASSPSGWQGLYEQYF
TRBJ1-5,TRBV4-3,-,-,TGCGCCAGCAGCCAAGATAGGGCAGGGCATCAGCCCCAGCATTTT,CASSQDRAGHQPQHF
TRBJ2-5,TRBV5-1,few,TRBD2,TGCGCCAGCAGCTTGGATCGAGGACTAGCGGGGGGTTTCCAAGAGACCCAGTACTTC,CASSLDRGLAGGFQETQYF
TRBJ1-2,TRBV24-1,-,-,TGTGCCACCAGTGAGGAACTAGGGGGGATCCGTGGCTACACCTTC,CATSEELGGIRGYTF
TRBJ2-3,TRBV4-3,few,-,TGCGCCAGCAGCCAAGATCCAACAGGGAGAGGAGATACGCAGTATTTT,CASSQDPTGRGDTQYF
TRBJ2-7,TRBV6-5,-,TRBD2,TGTGCCAGCAGTTACTCGTTCGGGGGTCCGGGACTAGCGGACTCCTACGAGCAGTACTTC,CASSYSFGGPGLADSYEQYF
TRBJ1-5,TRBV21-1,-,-,TGTGCCAGCAGCGTCGACAGCCAACAGCCCCAGCATTTT,CASSVDSQQPQHF
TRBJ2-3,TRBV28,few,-,TGTGCCAGCAACCTCATCGGAGATACGCAGTATTTT,CASNLIGDTQYF
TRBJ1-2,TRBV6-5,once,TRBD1,TGTGCCAGCAGTTACGGACAGGGGGCTGGCTACACCTTC,CASSYGQGAGYTF
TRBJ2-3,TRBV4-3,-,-,TGCGCCAGCAGCCAGTCGCTCTACGGAGATACGCAGTATTTT,CASSQSLYGDTQYF
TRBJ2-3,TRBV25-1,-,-,TGTGCCGTAAGGGTCTTAAGCACAGATACGCAGTATTTT,CAVRVLSTDTQYF
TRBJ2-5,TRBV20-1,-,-,TGCAGTGCTGGGGAGGACGGCCAAGAGACCCAGTACTTC,CSAGEDGQETQYF
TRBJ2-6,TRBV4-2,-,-,TGTGCCAGCAGCCAAGATTCGGGAACATCTGGGGCCAACGTCCTGACTTTC,CASSQDSGTSGANVLTF
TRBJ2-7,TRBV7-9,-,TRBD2,TGTGCCAGCAGCTCGACTAGCGGGAGTCCCGGGCGCTCCTACGAGCAGTACTTC,CASSSTSGSPGRSYEQYF
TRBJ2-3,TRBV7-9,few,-,TGTGCCAGCATTTCAGGGGAATGGACAGATACGCAGTATTTT,CASISGEWTDTQYF
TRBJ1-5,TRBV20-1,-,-,TGCAGTGCTCGGGACATCAATCAGCCCCAGCATTTT,CSARDINQPQHF
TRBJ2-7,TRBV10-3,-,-,TGTGCCATCAGTGGGGTCGAGTTGTCCTACGAGCAGTACTTC,CAISGVELSYEQYF
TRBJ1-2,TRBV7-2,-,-,TGTGCCAGCAGCTTAGATTCATCGCCCTATGGCCACACCTTC,CASSLDSSPYGHTF
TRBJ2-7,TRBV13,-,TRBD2,TGTGCCAGCAGCTTACCGAGCGGGGGGCGTTACTCCTACGAGCAGTACTTC,CASSLPSGGRYSYEQYF